These 10 T cell receptor beta chains were sequenced from one sample in a study of blood T cell repertoires in COVID-19. Some clones are missing from TCRdb's copy, which holds only in-frame ones; the method was immunoSEQ multiplex PCR. The table includes some 170,000 clones, approximately 80% detected once. The specimen sequenced was peripheral blood. The receptors come from a woman aged 35 to 49 with COVID-19, enrolled during active disease.

The genes are TRBV11-2 and TRBJ1-2; D remains ambiguous. Looked up from germline, CDR1 is SGHAT and CDR2 is FQNNGV. V lost 5 bases, J lost 3 bases, and 13 bases lay in between. CDR3 length: 14 amino acids. CDR3 nucleotide sequence: TGTGCCAGCAGCATACCGTACAGACACTATGGCTACACCTTC. Amino acids: CASSIPYRHYGYTF.

This clone was detected once. The chain carries TRBV5-1 and TRBJ1-2; TRBD1 aligns across 9 bases. Trimming took 2 bases from V and 4 from J; bases not matched to a gene: 9. Germline CDR1 and CDR2: SGHRS and YFSETQ. This CDR3 has 16 residues. The CDR3 spells CASSFVPRQGVYGYTF. The CDR3 DNA sequence: TGCGCCAGCAGCTTTGTTCCACGACAGGGGGTCTATGGCTACACCTTC. Variable domain in full (rest from reference TRBV5-1 and TRBJ1-2): KAGVTQTPRYLIKTRGQQVTLSCSPISGHRSVSWYQQTPGQGLQFLFEYFSETQRNKGNFPGRFSGRQFSNSRSEMNVSTLELGDSALYLCASSFVPRQGVYGYTFGSGTRLTVV.

The chain has TRBV3-1 (or the pseudogene TRBV3-2) and TRBJ2-5, with D hard to call. CDR1 is LGHDT and CDR2 is YNNKEL in the germline V gene (reference sequence). Trimming took off 3 bases at V and 2 bases at J, with 7 bases between the two ends. This CDR3 has 13 amino acids. The DNA of the CDR3 is TGTGCCAGCAGCCACAACTCGCAAGAGACCCAGTACTTC. It encodes CASSHNSQETQYF.

This rearrangement joins TRBV7-2 to TRBJ2-2, with D tentatively TRBD2 (6 bases). The CDR3 extends over 16 amino acids. CDR1 and CDR2 from the germline V gene are SGHTA and FQGNSA. The V end lost 5 bases, the J end lost 7 bases, and 20 bases lay between the germline ends. DNA of the CDR3: TGTGCCAGCAGCCCGACAACCGGGACTCCCCTCGGGGAGCTGTTTTTT. It yields the protein CASSPTTGTPLGELFF.

The gene calls are TRBV18 and TRBJ2-7; 10 bases fit TRBD1. This CDR3 contains 13 residues. V dropped 3 bases and J dropped 5; count of bases not matched to a gene: 1. Germline CDR1 reads KGHSH; CDR2 reads LQKENI. The CDR3 DNA reads as TGTGCCAGCTCACCGGGACAGGGGAACGAGCAGTACTTC. Translated, it gives CASSPGQGNEQYF.

This chain connects TRBV5-1 to TRBJ1-1, with 10 bases identical to TRBD1. The germline CDR1 and CDR2 sequences are SGHRS and YFSETQ. CDR3 length: 15 amino acids. Losses at the gene ends were 0 bases for V and 4 bases for J; bases not matched to a gene: 3. The CDR3 protein is CASSLAGQGVTEAFF. In DNA, the CDR3 is TGCGCCAGCAGCTTGGCTGGACAGGGGGTCACTGAAGCTTTCTTT.

This clone turned up a few times. The gene calls are TRBV15 and TRBJ1-2, with TRBD1 identical over 10 bases. From germline, CDR1 is LNHNV and CDR2 YYDKDF (reference sequence). This CDR3 comprises 14 residues. V lost 9 bases, J lost 7 bases, and 11 bases stayed unmatched. The DNA of the CDR3 is TGTGCCACACGGACACCCGGGACAGGGGTTGGCTACACCTTC. Protein sequence: CATRTPGTGVGYTF.

The DNA for the CDR3 is TGTGCCAGCAGCCTCTTGGGGCCGAACACTGAAGCTTTCTTT. It is translated as CASSLLGPNTEAFF. This chain connects TRBV14 to TRBJ1-1; D might be TRBD1 (5 bases). Germline values: CDR1 SGHDN, CDR2 FVKESK. V lost 4 bases to trimming and J lost 1 base, with 10 bases between them. The CDR3 is made up of 14 amino acids.

CDR3 loop: CASSPLQGTGELFF. The CDR3 DNA is TGTGCCAGCTCACCCCTACAGGGAACCGGGGAGCTGTTTTTT. V is TRBV18 and J is TRBJ2-2; D is perhaps TRBD1 (6 bases). Per the germline V gene, CDR1 is KGHSH and CDR2 is LQKENI. V gave up 3 bases and J gave up 5 bases, with 10 bases separating them. The CDR3 totals 14 residues.

This clone was observed once. V usage is TRBV9 and J usage is TRBJ1-1; 11 positions match TRBD1. Germline trimming cut 2 bases from V and 10 bases from J; bases unmatched to any gene: 7. Germline CDR1 is SGDLS and CDR2 is YYNGEE. CDR3 size: 14 residues. CDR3 DNA sequence: TGTGCCAGCAGCGTGGGACAGGGGGTCCAGGGAGCTTTCTTT. Its protein product is CASSVGQGVQGAFF.